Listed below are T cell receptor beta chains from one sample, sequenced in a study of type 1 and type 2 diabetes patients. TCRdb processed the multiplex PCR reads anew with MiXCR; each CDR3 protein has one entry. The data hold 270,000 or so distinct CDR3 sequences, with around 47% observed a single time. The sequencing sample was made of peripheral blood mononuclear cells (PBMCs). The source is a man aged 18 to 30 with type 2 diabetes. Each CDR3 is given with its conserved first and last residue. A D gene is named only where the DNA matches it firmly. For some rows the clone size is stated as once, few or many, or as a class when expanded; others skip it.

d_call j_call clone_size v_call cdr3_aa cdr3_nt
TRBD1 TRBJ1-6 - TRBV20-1 CSARDGGYRGDSSPLHF TGCAGTGCTAGAGATGGGGGCTACAGGGGCGATAGTTCACCCCTCCACTTT
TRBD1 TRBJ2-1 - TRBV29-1 CSVERDRGLSDEQFF TGCAGCGTTGAGAGGGACAGGGGGTTGAGTGATGAGCAGTTCTTC
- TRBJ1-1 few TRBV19 CASSIGVTANTEAFF TGTGCCAGTAGTATCGGGGTCACAGCAAACACTGAAGCTTTCTTT
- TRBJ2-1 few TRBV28 CASSSPAEYYNEQFF TGTGCCAGCAGTTCCCCCGCAGAGTACTACAATGAGCAGTTCTTC
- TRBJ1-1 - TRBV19 CASSIGAGVNTEAFF TGTGCCAGTAGTATAGGGGCAGGGGTGAACACTGAAGCTTTCTTT
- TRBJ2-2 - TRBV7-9 CASSTRGNTGELFF TGTGCCAGCAGCACCAGGGGAAACACCGGGGAGCTGTTTTTT
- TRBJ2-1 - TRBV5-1 CASRMGDEQFF TGCGCCAGCAGGATGGGGGATGAGCAGTTCTTC
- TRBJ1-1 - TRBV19 CASSIWMNTEAFF TGTGCCAGTAGTATTTGGATGAACACTGAAGCTTTCTTT
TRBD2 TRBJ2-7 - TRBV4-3 CASRARLAGLYEQYF TGCGCCAGCAGGGCACGACTAGCGGGACTCTACGAGCAGTACTTC
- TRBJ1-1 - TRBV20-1 CSARNREDTEAFF TGCAGTGCTAGAAACAGGGAGGACACTGAAGCTTTCTTT
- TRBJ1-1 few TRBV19 CASSIVGDTEAFF TGTGCCAGTAGTATAGTTGGGGACACTGAAGCTTTCTTT
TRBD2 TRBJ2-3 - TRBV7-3 CASSSSGAEADTQYF TGTGCCAGCAGCTCTAGCGGAGCCGAGGCAGATACGCAGTATTTT
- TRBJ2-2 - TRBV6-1 CASSEVVNTGELFF TGTGCCAGCAGTGAAGTGGTGAACACCGGGGAGCTGTTTTTT
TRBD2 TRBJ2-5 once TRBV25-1 CASSEFSLAGSRETQYF TGTGCCAGCAGTGAATTTAGTCTAGCGGGAAGCCGGGAGACCCAGTACTTC
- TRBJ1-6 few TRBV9 CASSVAGVSSPLHF TGTGCCAGCAGCGTAGCCGGGGTGAGTTCACCCCTCCACTTT
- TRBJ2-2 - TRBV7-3 CASSERPHTGELFF TGTGCCAGCAGTGAGCGGCCGCACACCGGGGAGCTGTTTTTT
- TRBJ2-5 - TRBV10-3 CAISDRARGEAQYF TGTGCCATCAGTGACCGGGCTAGAGGAGAGGCCCAGTACTTC
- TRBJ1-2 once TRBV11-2 CASSLEGGRGYTF TGTGCCAGCAGCTTAGAGGGGGGCCGTGGCTACACCTTC
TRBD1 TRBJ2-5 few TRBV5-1 CASSTDRVSQETQYF TGCGCCAGCAGCACGGACAGGGTGTCCCAAGAGACCCAGTACTTC
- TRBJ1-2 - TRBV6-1 CAISEPARDTEFDNYGYTF TGTGCCATCAGTGAGCCGGCCCGGGACACTGAATTTGATAACTATGGCTACACCTTC
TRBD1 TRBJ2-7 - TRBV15 CATSRDRDRKIYEQYF TGTGCCACCAGCAGAGATCGGGACAGGAAAATTTACGAGCAGTACTTC
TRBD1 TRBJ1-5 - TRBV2 CASSDPGGGQPQHF TGTGCCAGCAGCGATCCAGGGGGCGGACAGCCCCAGCATTTT
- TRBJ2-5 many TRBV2 CASSRNEWETQYF TGTGCCAGCAGCCGAAACGAGTGGGAGACCCAGTACTTC
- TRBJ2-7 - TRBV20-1 CSARAIYEQYF TGCAGTGCTAGAGCCATTTACGAGCAGTACTTC
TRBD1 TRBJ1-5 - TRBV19 CASSPRTGGRYSNQPQHF TGTGCCAGTAGTCCGAGGACAGGGGGACGATATAGCAATCAGCCCCAGCATTTT
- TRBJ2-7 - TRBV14 CASSAGFGGGYEQYF TGCGCCAGCAGCGCCGGGTTTGGCGGCGGATACGAGCAGTACTTC
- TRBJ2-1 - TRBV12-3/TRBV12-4 CASSLGDIGQFF TGTGCCAGCAGTTTAGGGGACATTGGGCAGTTCTTC
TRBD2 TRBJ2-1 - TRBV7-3 CASSLRTSGLNEQFF TGTGCCAGCAGCCTACGGACTAGCGGGTTGAATGAGCAGTTCTTC
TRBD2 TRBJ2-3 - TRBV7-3 CASSLTGASGDSTDTQYF TGTGCCAGCAGCTTAACGGGGGCTAGCGGGGATAGCACAGATACGCAGTATTTT
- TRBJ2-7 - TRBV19 CASSIRDRYYEQYF TGTGCCAGTAGTATTCGCGACAGGTATTACGAGCAGTACTTC
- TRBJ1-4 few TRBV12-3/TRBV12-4 CASSPMESTNEKLFF TGTGCCAGCAGCCCCATGGAGTCAACTAATGAAAAACTGTTTTTT
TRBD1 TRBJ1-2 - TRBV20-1 CSALTGVKDGYTF TGCAGTGCTCTAACAGGGGTGAAGGATGGCTACACCTTC
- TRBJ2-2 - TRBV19 CASSIKGDTGELFF TGTGCCAGTAGTATAAAGGGGGACACCGGGGAGCTGTTTTTT
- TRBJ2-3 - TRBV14 CASSQENTQYF TGTGCCAGCAGCCAAGAAAATACGCAGTATTTT
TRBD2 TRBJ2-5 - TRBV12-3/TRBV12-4 CASSVEGSGGLETQYF TGTGCCAGCAGCGTAGAGGGTAGCGGGGGGTTGGAGACCCAGTACTTC
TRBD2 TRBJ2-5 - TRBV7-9 CASSFGLAGNETQYF TGTGCCAGCAGCTTTGGTCTAGCGGGGAATGAGACCCAGTACTTC
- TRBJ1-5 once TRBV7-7 CASSPRQPNQPQHF TGTGCTAGCAGCCCTCGACAGCCCAATCAGCCCCAGCATTTT
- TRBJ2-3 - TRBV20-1 CSARATNTQYF TGCAGTGCTAGAGCTACCAATACGCAGTATTTT
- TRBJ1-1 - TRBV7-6 CASSFGGSTEAFF TGTGCCAGCAGCTTCGGGGGTTCCACTGAAGCTTTCTTT
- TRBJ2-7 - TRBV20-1 CSAGGEVHEQYF TGCAGTGCCGGAGGGGAGGTCCACGAGCAGTACTTC
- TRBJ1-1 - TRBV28 CASSHRRKNTEAFF TGTGCCAGCAGTCACAGGAGGAAGAACACTGAAGCTTTCTTT
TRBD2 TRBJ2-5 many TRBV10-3 CAIRKGAGGETQYF TGTGCCATCAGGAAGGGGGCGGGGGGGGAGACCCAGTACTTC
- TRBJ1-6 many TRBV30 CAWSQLNSPLHF TGTGCCTGGAGTCAGTTAAATTCACCCCTCCACTTT
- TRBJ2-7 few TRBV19 CASRSRDGGYEQYF TGTGCCAGTAGGAGCCGGGACGGAGGCTACGAGCAGTACTTC
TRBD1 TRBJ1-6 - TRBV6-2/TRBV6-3 CASSPLAQGDSPLHF TGTGCCAGCAGCCCCCTAGCTCAGGGGGATTCACCCCTCCACTTT
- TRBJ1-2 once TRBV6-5 CASSLGPGTLYTF TGTGCCAGCAGTCTCGGACCCGGCACTCTCTACACCTTC
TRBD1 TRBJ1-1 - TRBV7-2 CASSSGTGGWGTEAFF TGTGCCAGCAGCTCCGGAACAGGGGGATGGGGAACTGAAGCTTTCTTT
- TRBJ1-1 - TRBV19 CASQNGDNLNTEAFF TGTGCCAGTCAGAACGGGGACAACCTGAACACTGAAGCTTTCTTT
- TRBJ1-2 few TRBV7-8 CASSKDRAYGYTF TGTGCCAGCAGCAAAGACAGAGCCTATGGCTACACCTTC
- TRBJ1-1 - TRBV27 CASRVLDSTEAFF TGTGCCAGCAGGGTCCTCGACAGCACTGAAGCTTTCTTT
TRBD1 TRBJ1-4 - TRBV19 CASSIRGQGGEKLFF TGTGCCAGTAGTATACGGGGACAGGGTGGTGAAAAACTGTTTTTT
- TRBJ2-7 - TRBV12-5 CASGLVPYEQYF TGTGCTAGTGGTTTGGTACCCTACGAGCAGTACTTC
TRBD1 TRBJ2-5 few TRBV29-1 CSVGDRVETQYF TGCAGCGTTGGGGACAGGGTGGAGACCCAGTACTTC
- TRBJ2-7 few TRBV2 CASNRDATYEQYF TGTGCCAGCAATAGGGACGCCACCTACGAGCAGTACTTC
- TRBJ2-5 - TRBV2 CASETAGRQETQYF TGTGCCAGCGAAACTGCAGGGAGACAAGAGACCCAGTACTTC
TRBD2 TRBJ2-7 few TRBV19 CASKGLGGSTHEQYF TGTGCCAGTAAAGGACTTGGCGGGAGTACCCACGAGCAGTACTTC
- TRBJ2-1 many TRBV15 CATSKVGWNEQFF TGTGCCACCAGCAAGGTAGGGTGGAATGAGCAGTTCTTC